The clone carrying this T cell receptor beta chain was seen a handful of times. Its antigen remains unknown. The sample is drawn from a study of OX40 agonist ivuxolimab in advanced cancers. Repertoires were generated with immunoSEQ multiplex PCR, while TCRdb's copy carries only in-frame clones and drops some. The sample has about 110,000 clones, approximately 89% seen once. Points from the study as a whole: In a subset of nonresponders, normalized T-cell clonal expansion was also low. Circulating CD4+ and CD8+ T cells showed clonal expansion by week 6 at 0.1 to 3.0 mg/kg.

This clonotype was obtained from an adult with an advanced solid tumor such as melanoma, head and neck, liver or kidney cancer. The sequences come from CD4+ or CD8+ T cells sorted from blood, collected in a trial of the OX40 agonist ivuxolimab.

CDR3 sequence reads: CASSLEREGYTF. The CDR3 DNA reads as TGCGCCAGCAGCTTAGAGAGGGAGGGCTACACCTTC. J is TRBJ1-2 and V is TRBV5-1; D is ambiguous. CDR3 length: 12 amino acids. The germline V and J ends were trimmed by 2 bases and 8 bases, with 10 bases remaining between them. Looked up from germline, CDR1 is SGHRS and CDR2 is YFSETQ.